This T cell receptor (beta chain) is drawn from a study of OX40 agonist ivuxolimab in advanced cancers. On this clone itself: As yet, its antigen is unknown.

CDR3 length: 17 residues. Trimming at V came to 5 bases and at J to 0 bases, leaving 4 bases not matched to a gene. CDR1 and CDR2 from the germline V gene are MNHEY and SMNVEV (reference sequence). Study-level points and caveats: CD8+ T cells (on average) carried more expanded clones than CD4+ T cells.

Data came from immunoSEQ multiplex PCR; TCRdb stores just in-frame clones and leaves some out. The profile shows 50,000 to 65,000 clones, 89% of them singletons. Systemic immunosuppression or autoimmune disease history was grounds to exclude patients. The chain recombines TRBV27 with TRBJ2-1; 13 bases are shared with TRBD2. Sequencing used CD4+ or CD8+ T cells sorted from blood, obtained in a trial of the OX40 agonist ivuxolimab. The clonotype originates from an adult with an advanced solid tumor such as melanoma, head and neck, liver or kidney cancer. The CDR3 sequence: CASSTRTSGSSYNEQFF. Here the CDR3 DNA reads TGTGCCAGCAGTACTCGGACTAGCGGGAGCTCCTACAATGAGCAGTTCTTC.